This is a list of T cell receptor beta chains from one sample in a study of shared clonotypes between healthy human individuals. This table comes from immunoSEQ multiplex PCR, and its TCRdb copy is limited to in-frame clones, with some not included. The table lists under 300,000 clones, 50% to 75% of them singletons. Sequencing used memory CD4+ T cells sorted from blood. The receptors derive from a man aged 25 to 45 in good health. Each CDR3 is given with its conserved first and last residue. The D gene is left open where the match is weak. Size tells how often a clone was seen (once, few, many) or the class of an expanded clone, and some rows leave it out.

size	V	J	D	DNA	CDR3
NA	TRBV11-2	TRBJ2-1	NA	TGTGCCAGCAGCTTCGGCCCTTCCTACAATGAGCAGTTCTTC	CASSFGPSYNEQFF
NA	TRBV15	TRBJ2-5	NA	TGTGCCACCAGCAGGGGCTTCGACCAAGAGACCCAGTACTTC	CATSRGFDQETQYF
NA	TRBV7-8	TRBJ1-1	NA	TGTGCCAGCAGCTTTCAAACGAACACTGAAGCTTTCTTT	CASSFQTNTEAFF
NA	TRBV6-1	TRBJ1-5	NA	TGTGCCAGCAGAATACAGGGCCGAAATCAGCCCCAGCATTTT	CASRIQGRNQPQHF
NA	TRBV28	TRBJ2-5	TRBD2	TGTGCCAGCAGTTTAATGTCTAGCGGAGAGACCCAGTACTTC	CASSLMSSGETQYF
NA	TRBV18	TRBJ1-2	NA	TGTGCCAGCTCACCCGCCCGGGACAACTATGGCTACACCTTC	CASSPARDNYGYTF
NA	TRBV6-5	TRBJ1-4	NA	TGTGCCAGCAGGATTGCTGGTGCCACTAATGAAAAACTGTTTTTT	CASRIAGATNEKLFF
once	TRBV2	TRBJ2-2	NA	TGTGCCAGCAACAGGGAGAACACCGGGGAGCTGTTTTTT	CASNRENTGELFF
NA	TRBV5-4	TRBJ2-2	TRBD1	TGTGCCAGCAGCCGGAAGGGACAGGGTGTCACCGGGGAGCTGTTTTTT	CASSRKGQGVTGELFF
NA	TRBV18	TRBJ2-1	TRBD2	TGTGCCAGCTCACCTCGGACTAGCGGGAGTAGCGATGAGCAGTTCTTC	CASSPRTSGSSDEQFF
NA	TRBV11-2	TRBJ2-3	NA	TGTGCCAGCAGCTTAGGAAAAGACACAGATACGCAGTATTTT	CASSLGKDTDTQYF
NA	TRBV7-3	TRBJ2-2	NA	TGTGCCAGCAGCTTAGAGCGATCGAACACCGGGGAGCTGTTTTTT	CASSLERSNTGELFF
few	TRBV2	TRBJ2-7	NA	TGTGCCAGCAGTGAAAGAGTAACCTACGAGCAGTACTTC	CASSERVTYEQYF
NA	TRBV4-2	TRBJ2-5	NA	TGTGCCAGCAGCCAAGGTCGGGAGACCCAGTACTTC	CASSQGRETQYF
NA	TRBV11-2	TRBJ2-1	NA	TGTGCCAGCAGCCACACCTCGGCGGCGACCTACAATGAGCAGTTCTTC	CASSHTSAATYNEQFF
NA	TRBV5-1	TRBJ2-2	TRBD2	TGCGCCAGCGGGGTAGCGGGAACCGGGGAGCTGTTTTTT	CASGVAGTGELFF
NA	TRBV7-2	TRBJ1-1	TRBD1	TGTGCCAGCAGCCCAACAGGGGGCAACACTGAAGCTTTCTTT	CASSPTGGNTEAFF
NA	TRBV5-4	TRBJ2-3	NA	TGTGCCAGCAGCCAAGGGACTGGCCAACATCTCACAGATACGCAGTATTTT	CASSQGTGQHLTDTQYF
NA	TRBV6-5	TRBJ2-7	NA	TGTGCCAGCAGTTACCTGGGAGAGCAGTACTTC	CASSYLGEQYF
NA	TRBV10-2	TRBJ1-1	NA	TGCGCCAGCAGGGACCGCCCAACGAACACTGAAGCTTTCTTT	CASRDRPTNTEAFF
NA	TRBV18	TRBJ1-5	NA	TGTGCTAGCTCACCAGGGACACCGGTGAGAGATCAGCCCCAGCATTTT	CASSPGTPVRDQPQHF
NA	TRBV2	TRBJ1-1	NA	TGTGCCAGCAGTGTGGAGGCGGGGAACACTGAAGCTTTCTTT	CASSVEAGNTEAFF
NA	TRBV21-1	TRBJ2-5	NA	TGTGCCATCGGGACAGGCCCAAGGACCCAGTACTTC	CAIGTGPRTQYF
NA	TRBV4-3	TRBJ2-7	NA	TGCGCCAGCAGCCAAGAAGGAATGAACGAGCAGTACTTC	CASSQEGMNEQYF
NA	TRBV29-1	TRBJ2-3	NA	TGCAGCGATAGCGGCCGCGGGGATACGCAGTATTTT	CSDSGRGDTQYF
NA	TRBV5-1	TRBJ1-1	TRBD1	TGCGCCAGCCTTCCTAACTCGGGGACAGGGTTCGACACTGAAGCTTTCTTT	CASLPNSGTGFDTEAFF
NA	TRBV5-1	TRBJ2-7	NA	TGCGCCAGCAGCTTGTATGCAGTAAGCTACGAGCAGTACTTC	CASSLYAVSYEQYF
NA	TRBV27	TRBJ2-7	NA	TGTGCCAGCAGTCCCGGACTCACAGGGACTCGCTACGAGCAGTACTTC	CASSPGLTGTRYEQYF
NA	TRBV7-2	TRBJ1-4	NA	TGTGCCAGCAGCTTAGCGAGGGGGGGGAATGAAAAACTGTTTTTT	CASSLARGGNEKLFF
NA	TRBV30	TRBJ1-5	NA	TGTGCCTGGACCCAGGGAAGCAATCAGCCCCAGCATTTT	CAWTQGSNQPQHF
NA	TRBV6-6	TRBJ2-3	NA	TGTGCCAGCAGTTACCGCTCCTCCGATACGCAGTATTTT	CASSYRSSDTQYF
NA	TRBV6-6	TRBJ1-5	NA	TGTGCCAGCAGTTACGAGGGACCCCGACAGCCCCAGCATTTT	CASSYEGPRQPQHF
few	TRBV28	TRBJ2-3	NA	TGTGCCAGCAGGTCAGCAAGGGCCTGGTCAGATACGCAGTATTTT	CASRSARAWSDTQYF
many	TRBV10-2	TRBJ1-1	NA	TGCGCCAGCACCGTACAGGGGAACACTGAAGCTTTCTTT	CASTVQGNTEAFF
NA	TRBV27	TRBJ2-7	NA	TGTGCCAGCAGTTTACTCGCGGAGGGCAGAGATCAGTACTTC	CASSLLAEGRDQYF
NA	TRBV6-4	TRBJ2-1	TRBD2	TGTGCCAGCAGTGACCAACCGGGACTAGCGGGGTACAATGAGCAGTTCTTC	CASSDQPGLAGYNEQFF
NA	TRBV4-2	TRBJ1-4	TRBD1	TGTGCCAGCAGCCAAGATGCAACCGGACAGGGGAATGAAAAACTGTTTTTT	CASSQDATGQGNEKLFF
once	TRBV18	TRBJ2-1	TRBD1	TGTGCCAGCTCAACGGACAGGGGGAGTTGGAATGAGCAGTTCTTC	CASSTDRGSWNEQFF
NA	TRBV5-1	TRBJ1-4	NA	TGCGCCAGCAGCTTGGCTTTAGGAAATGAAAAACTGTTTTTT	CASSLALGNEKLFF
few	TRBV7-3	TRBJ2-1	TRBD2	TGTGCCAGCAGCCCTACCGGGACTAGCGGGAGTAATGAGCAGTTCTTC	CASSPTGTSGSNEQFF
NA	TRBV5-1	TRBJ2-1	TRBD1	TGCGCCAGCAGCCCATTGGACAGGGGGCTCGCTGAGCAGTTCTTC	CASSPLDRGLAEQFF
NA	TRBV28	TRBJ2-3	TRBD1	TGTGCCAGCAGCCTACAGGGGTCGACAGATACGCAGTATTTT	CASSLQGSTDTQYF
NA	TRBV28	TRBJ1-2	NA	TGTGCCAGCACCCAGGTTTTCCTCTATGGCTACACCTTC	CASTQVFLYGYTF
NA	TRBV2	TRBJ1-2	NA	TGTGCCAGCAAGCCGGACAGTAACTATGGCTACACCTTC	CASKPDSNYGYTF
NA	TRBV4-3	TRBJ2-2	NA	TGCGCCAGCAGCCAAGATCCCAGCACCGGGGAGCTGTTTTTT	CASSQDPSTGELFF